These T cell receptor beta chains were read from a single sample in a study of blood T cell repertoires in COVID-19. Libraries were prepared by immunoSEQ multiplex PCR; TCRdb keeps only in-frame clonotypes and omits some of them. The sample has about 230,000 clones; roughly 84% are singletons. Material: peripheral blood. These receptors all stem from a woman aged 50 to 60 with acute or convalescent COVID-19. Each CDR3 is given with its conserved first and last residue. Clone size, where shown, is once, few, many, or a class for clones that have expanded.

clone_size: -; v_call: TRBV5-1; j_call: TRBJ1-2; cdr3_aa: CASTSGSGGYGYTF
clone_size: -; v_call: TRBV6-2/TRBV6-3; j_call: TRBJ1-5; cdr3_aa: CASSYDSYYSNQPQHF
clone_size: few; v_call: TRBV7-2; j_call: TRBJ2-1; cdr3_aa: CASSKRGGSYNEQFF
clone_size: -; v_call: TRBV10-3; j_call: TRBJ1-2; cdr3_aa: CAISEAGKNYGYTF
clone_size: few; v_call: TRBV6-6; j_call: TRBJ1-3; cdr3_aa: CASIIGQGKGNTIYF
clone_size: -; v_call: TRBV30; j_call: TRBJ2-5; cdr3_aa: CAWSTGQGTQYF
clone_size: -; v_call: TRBV27; j_call: TRBJ1-5; cdr3_aa: CASSNRGNGNQPQHF
clone_size: -; v_call: TRBV28; j_call: TRBJ1-2; cdr3_aa: CASSGGQGRGGGYTF
clone_size: once; v_call: TRBV3-1/TRBV3-2; j_call: TRBJ2-3; cdr3_aa: CASSQLPGGSSTDTQYF
clone_size: -; v_call: TRBV9; j_call: TRBJ2-3; cdr3_aa: CASSVVTDDTQYF
clone_size: -; v_call: TRBV6-1; j_call: TRBJ1-4; cdr3_aa: CASSEQGNEKLFF
clone_size: -; v_call: TRBV5-6; j_call: TRBJ2-1; cdr3_aa: CASNYRGNGVYNEQFF
clone_size: -; v_call: TRBV6-5; j_call: TRBJ1-3; cdr3_aa: CASSSLSHTMYF
clone_size: -; v_call: TRBV28; j_call: TRBJ1-5; cdr3_aa: CASSPRGRGHQPQHF
clone_size: -; v_call: TRBV11-2; j_call: TRBJ2-7; cdr3_aa: CASSPPGGARPYEQYF
clone_size: -; v_call: TRBV2; j_call: TRBJ2-6; cdr3_aa: CASTDGPGGRAGANVLTF
clone_size: -; v_call: TRBV28; j_call: TRBJ1-5; cdr3_aa: CASSLGGAVYSNQPQHF
clone_size: -; v_call: TRBV6-2/TRBV6-3; j_call: TRBJ2-2; cdr3_aa: CASSSGSNTGELFF
clone_size: -; v_call: TRBV7-9; j_call: TRBJ2-3; cdr3_aa: CASSSRGGGSTDTQYF
clone_size: -; v_call: TRBV5-4; j_call: TRBJ2-5; cdr3_aa: CASSPPPSGEETQYF
clone_size: -; v_call: TRBV10-3; j_call: TRBJ2-5; cdr3_aa: CAISEELAGVTETQYF
clone_size: -; v_call: TRBV9; j_call: TRBJ1-2; cdr3_aa: CASSVAPEDYGYTF
clone_size: -; v_call: TRBV28; j_call: TRBJ2-7; cdr3_aa: CASSLSSLYEQYF
clone_size: -; v_call: TRBV6-5; j_call: TRBJ2-2; cdr3_aa: CASKPRGLTGELFF
clone_size: -; v_call: TRBV28; j_call: TRBJ1-4; cdr3_aa: CASIFFGGANEKLFF
clone_size: -; v_call: TRBV21-1; j_call: TRBJ1-1; cdr3_aa: CASSKNRTGRNTEAFF
clone_size: -; v_call: TRBV5-1; j_call: TRBJ1-4; cdr3_aa: CASSIGQYGGVEKLFF
clone_size: -; v_call: TRBV5-1; j_call: TRBJ2-5; cdr3_aa: CASSLDRAQETQYF
clone_size: once; v_call: TRBV6-4; j_call: TRBJ2-3; cdr3_aa: CASSAGADTDTQYF
clone_size: -; v_call: TRBV7-2; j_call: TRBJ1-2; cdr3_aa: CASSLGRDYGYTF
clone_size: -; v_call: TRBV6-6; j_call: TRBJ2-3; cdr3_aa: CASSLTGRADTQYF
clone_size: -; v_call: TRBV5-1; j_call: TRBJ2-1; cdr3_aa: CASSSTSGVSYNEQFF
clone_size: few; v_call: TRBV2; j_call: TRBJ1-5; cdr3_aa: CASSTRGNSNQPQHF
clone_size: -; v_call: TRBV2; j_call: TRBJ2-2; cdr3_aa: CASSRTSGGLNTGELFF
clone_size: -; v_call: TRBV5-1; j_call: TRBJ2-1; cdr3_aa: CASREGQFVIKQFF
clone_size: -; v_call: TRBV6-2/TRBV6-3; j_call: TRBJ2-6; cdr3_aa: CASSFRVTNNVLTF
clone_size: -; v_call: TRBV1; j_call: TRBJ2-5; cdr3_aa: CTSSQFKPRHIAPETQYF
clone_size: few; v_call: TRBV28; j_call: TRBJ1-2; cdr3_aa: CASRSGQGTYGYTF
clone_size: -; v_call: TRBV5-1; j_call: TRBJ2-3; cdr3_aa: CASSSGQGTDTQYF
clone_size: -; v_call: TRBV3-1/TRBV3-2; j_call: TRBJ1-2; cdr3_aa: CASSLGGRGQIYGYTF
clone_size: -; v_call: TRBV5-1; j_call: TRBJ2-1; cdr3_aa: CASSPAGTGGNEQFF
clone_size: -; v_call: TRBV28; j_call: TRBJ1-1; cdr3_aa: CASTRDSLNTEAFF
clone_size: once; v_call: TRBV28; j_call: TRBJ1-5; cdr3_aa: CASSITGNQPQHF
clone_size: -; v_call: TRBV13; j_call: TRBJ2-3; cdr3_aa: CASSFRQGANTQYF
clone_size: -; v_call: TRBV5-1; j_call: TRBJ2-7; cdr3_aa: CASSQDRITYEQYF
clone_size: -; v_call: TRBV13; j_call: TRBJ1-2; cdr3_aa: CASSLQGGYGYTF
clone_size: -; v_call: TRBV7-9; j_call: TRBJ1-3; cdr3_aa: CASSWGQHSGNTIYF
clone_size: -; v_call: TRBV24-1; j_call: TRBJ2-5; cdr3_aa: CATTQEGSETQYF
clone_size: -; v_call: TRBV24-1; j_call: TRBJ2-1; cdr3_aa: CATSAQAGAYNEQFF
clone_size: -; v_call: TRBV7-2; j_call: TRBJ2-2; cdr3_aa: CASSPRGPTNTGELFF
clone_size: -; v_call: TRBV12-3/TRBV12-4; j_call: TRBJ1-2; cdr3_aa: CASSCRDCYGYTF
clone_size: -; v_call: TRBV27; j_call: TRBJ2-7; cdr3_aa: CASGRASYEQYF
clone_size: -; v_call: TRBV5-1; j_call: TRBJ2-7; cdr3_aa: CASSLAAVSYEQYF
clone_size: -; v_call: TRBV7-9; j_call: TRBJ2-4; cdr3_aa: CASSYAGGVAKNIQYF
clone_size: -; v_call: TRBV6-5; j_call: TRBJ1-1; cdr3_aa: CASSYGHTEAFF
clone_size: -; v_call: TRBV28; j_call: TRBJ1-2; cdr3_aa: CASSFRQAPYGYTF
clone_size: -; v_call: TRBV5-6; j_call: TRBJ2-7; cdr3_aa: CASSLTVSYEQYF
clone_size: -; v_call: TRBV19; j_call: TRBJ1-1; cdr3_aa: CASSKTVNTEAFF